The 2 T cell receptor beta chains below come from one sample, sequenced in a study of CD8 T cells in Susac syndrome. Random hexamers were used to reverse transcribe roughly 0.45 to 1 ug of RNA. TCRdb re-derived calls from the immunoSEQ multiplex PCR reads in MiXCR, one entry per CDR3 protein. The top ten hold roughly 0.47% of the sample, which has tens of thousands of distinct CDR3 sequences, under 95% seen once. The sample taken for sequencing was CD8+ T cells from PBMCs. These receptors all stem from a human donor with Susac syndrome.

This rearrangement joins TRBV2 to TRBJ2-7; D is ambiguous. Trimming pared 3 bases from V and 4 bases from J, leaving 7 bases between. CDR1 and CDR2 from the germline V gene are SNHLY and FYNNEI. This CDR3 has 12 residues. CDR3 nucleotides: TGTGCCAGCAGTGATTACCGGTACGAGCAGTACTTC. As protein: CASSDYRYEQYF.

The gene calls are TRBV20-1 and TRBJ2-7, with 7 bases aligning to TRBD1. The V gene's germline CDR1 is DFQATT and CDR2 SNEGSKA (reference sequence). V was pared by 5 bases and J by 3 bases, with 4 bases of the junction left unmatched. The CDR3 covers 12 residues. The CDR3 reads CSASDRLYEQYF. CDR3 nucleotide sequence: TGCAGTGCTTCGGACAGGCTCTACGAGCAGTACTTC.